This is a list of T cell receptor beta chains from one sample in a study of cytomegalovirus exposure and HLA in healthy donors. Produced via immunoSEQ multiplex PCR; TCRdb's table is partial and in-frame only. The data show about 210,000 clones, 82% seen once. Sequenced: PBMCs. The receptors come from a man in his forties or fifties in good health and CMV-seropositive. CDR3s include the opening cysteine and the closing phenylalanine or tryptophan. D genes are given only for firm matches. Clone size appears in some rows only: once, few, many, or a class for an expanded clone.

TRBV29-1	NA	NA	TRBJ2-2	TGCAGCGTTGATTCCCAGAACACCGGGGAGCTGTTTTTT	CSVDSQNTGELFF
TRBV18	few	NA	TRBJ1-1	TGTGCCAGCTCACCCCAGGGCGCCACTGAAGCTTTCTTT	CASSPQGATEAFF
TRBV7-6	NA	NA	TRBJ2-1	TGTGCCAGCAGCTTAGGTCCTAGCTGGAATGAGCAGTTCTTC	CASSLGPSWNEQFF
TRBV19	few	NA	TRBJ1-2	TGTGCCAGTAGTATCACTGAAACTTATGGCTACACCTTC	CASSITETYGYTF
TRBV9	NA	NA	TRBJ1-2	TGTGCCAGCAGCGTAGGGGGCGCGCGGAACTATGGCTACACCTTC	CASSVGGARNYGYTF
TRBV5-6	few	TRBD1	TRBJ2-3	TGTGCCAGCAGCTTGGTTGGACAGGTTGTCACAGATACGCAGTATTTT	CASSLVGQVVTDTQYF
TRBV30	few	NA	TRBJ2-7	TGTGCCTGGAGTGCTGGACAGTTCGAGCAGTACTTC	CAWSAGQFEQYF
TRBV2	NA	NA	TRBJ2-5	TGTGCCAGCACCCCCGCGCTAGTACGAGAGACCCAGTACTTC	CASTPALVRETQYF
TRBV5-1	NA	TRBD2	TRBJ2-3	TGCGCCAGCACTGTAGCGGGATCCACAGATACGCAGTATTTT	CASTVAGSTDTQYF
TRBV5-1	NA	NA	TRBJ2-1	TGCGCCAGCAGCTTATCCGGGACTCTCTCCTACAATGAGCAGTTCTTC	CASSLSGTLSYNEQFF
TRBV7-2	few	TRBD2	TRBJ2-6	TGTGCCAGCAGCTCAAGACTAGCGGGCGGCTCTGGGGCCAACGTCCTGACTTTC	CASSSRLAGGSGANVLTF
TRBV6-5	NA	NA	TRBJ2-5	TGTGCCAGCAGTTACGCGGGACACCAAGAGACCCAGTACTTC	CASSYAGHQETQYF
TRBV11-2	NA	NA	TRBJ1-1	TGTGCCAGCAGCTTCCCTCGTTCGGGAACCACTGAAGCTTTCTTT	CASSFPRSGTTEAFF
TRBV4-1	NA	TRBD1	TRBJ1-1	TGCGCCAGCAGCCAAGACGGACAGGGGGCAGGGACTGAAGCTTTCTTT	CASSQDGQGAGTEAFF
TRBV11-2	NA	NA	TRBJ1-5	TGTGCCAGCAGCTTCTCGGGGATCAATCAGCCCCAGCATTTT	CASSFSGINQPQHF
TRBV7-2	NA	NA	TRBJ2-3	TGTGCCAGCAGCTTAGGAGGCCCGGCATTTGATACGCAGTATTTT	CASSLGGPAFDTQYF
TRBV29-1	NA	NA	TRBJ2-1	TGCAGCGTTGAAGATCATGGAGGTGAGCAGTTCTTC	CSVEDHGGEQFF
TRBV11-2	NA	NA	TRBJ2-2	TGTGCCAGCAGCGTTGGTGGAGTGAACACCGGGGAGCTGTTTTTT	CASSVGGVNTGELFF
TRBV6-5	NA	TRBD1	TRBJ1-4	TGTGCCAGCAAACAGGGGCTGTATGAAAAACTGTTTTTT	CASKQGLYEKLFF
TRBV5-4	once	TRBD2	TRBJ2-1	TGTGCCAGCAGCTCCTTAGCGGGAGGGGACAATGAGCAGTTCTTC	CASSSLAGGDNEQFF
TRBV5-1	NA	TRBD2	TRBJ2-1	TGCGCCAGCAGCCTGGGACTAGCGGCCCTGAACTCCTACAATGAGCAGTTCTTC	CASSLGLAALNSYNEQFF
TRBV29-1	once	NA	TRBJ1-2	TGCAGCGTTGTAGCGGGGGATCGGATTGGCTACACCTTC	CSVVAGDRIGYTF
TRBV25-1	NA	NA	TRBJ1-1	TGTGCCAGCAGTGAATCCGGGGTCGGGGTGAACACTGAAGCTTTCTTT	CASSESGVGVNTEAFF
TRBV28	NA	TRBD1	TRBJ2-7	TGTGCCAGCAGTTTCAGGGACAGGGAATCCTACGAGCAGTACTTC	CASSFRDRESYEQYF
TRBV29-1	few	NA	TRBJ2-1	TGCAGCGGCCGTAGCTCCTACAATGAGCAGTTCTTC	CSGRSSYNEQFF
TRBV11-3	NA	NA	TRBJ1-1	TGTGCCAGCAGCTCGACACCTACGAACACTGAAGCTTTCTTT	CASSSTPTNTEAFF
TRBV11-2	NA	NA	TRBJ2-3	TGTGCCAGCAGCTTGGCCTACGGGGGAGCGAATACGCAGTATTTT	CASSLAYGGANTQYF
TRBV19	NA	NA	TRBJ1-2	TGTGCCAGTAGTATAGGTGCGGGGGCTATATATGGCTACACCTTC	CASSIGAGAIYGYTF
TRBV27	NA	NA	TRBJ1-5	TGTGCCAGCGACTGGGGGGATCAGCCCCAGCATTTT	CASDWGDQPQHF
TRBV6-1	NA	NA	TRBJ1-2	TGTGCCAGCGCTAACCGCGGGGCAAGCTACACCTTC	CASANRGASYTF
TRBV10-3	NA	NA	TRBJ1-2	TGTGCCATCAGTGAGGGGCAGAACTATGGCTACACCTTC	CAISEGQNYGYTF
TRBV30	NA	NA	TRBJ2-6	TGTGCCTGGAGTGAGAGAGCTGGGGCCAACGTCCTGACTTTC	CAWSERAGANVLTF
TRBV6-4	NA	NA	TRBJ1-1	TGTGCCACCCGGGTAGAGGCGAACACTGAAGCTTTCTTT	CATRVEANTEAFF
TRBV5-1	NA	TRBD2	TRBJ2-3	TGCGCCAGCAGGCCCATGGGACTAGTCTCAGATACGCAGTATTTT	CASRPMGLVSDTQYF
TRBV9	NA	NA	TRBJ2-3	TGTGCCAGCAGCGCGGGAGACAGGGCTGGAACAGATACGCAGTATTTT	CASSAGDRAGTDTQYF
TRBV5-1	NA	NA	TRBJ1-3	TGCGCCAGCAGCCCGTCGGACAAGGCCGCCGGGAACACCATATATTTT	CASSPSDKAAGNTIYF
TRBV7-6	NA	NA	TRBJ1-1	TGTGCCAGCAGCACAACCAAAGAGGGGAACACTGAAGCTTTCTTT	CASSTTKEGNTEAFF
TRBV19	once	NA	TRBJ1-1	TGTGCCAGTAGTGCCGAGAGGGCGAACACTGAAGCTTTCTTT	CASSAERANTEAFF
TRBV6-5	NA	TRBD1	TRBJ1-5	TGTGCCAGCAGTTCCGGACAGGGTTATCAGCCCCAGCATTTT	CASSSGQGYQPQHF
TRBV12-5	NA	TRBD2	TRBJ2-2	TGTGCTAGTGGTCCACCCGAGGGAGGGTTTACCGGGGAGCTGTTTTTT	CASGPPEGGFTGELFF
TRBV10-2	NA	TRBD1	TRBJ1-1	TGCGCCAGCTCTTCCGGACAGGGGGCGAGGACTTTCTTT	CASSSGQGARTFF
TRBV27	few	TRBD1	TRBJ1-2	TGTGCCGGCAGTCCGCCCGGGACAGCTGGCTACACCTTC	CAGSPPGTAGYTF
TRBV27	NA	NA	TRBJ1-2	TGTGCCAGCAGTTATACAGGGAACTATGGCTACACCTTC	CASSYTGNYGYTF
TRBV6-5	few	NA	TRBJ1-5	TGTGCCAGCAGTGAGTCGAGGGAGACTCAGCCCCAGCATTTT	CASSESRETQPQHF
TRBV4-1	NA	NA	TRBJ2-7	TGCGCCAGCAGCCAAGTAGGTCCTAGTCTACGGTACTTC	CASSQVGPSLRYF
TRBV27	NA	TRBD1	TRBJ1-1	TGTGCCAGCAGTTCAAGGACAGGGAGAGCTTTCTTT	CASSSRTGRAFF
TRBV10-2	NA	TRBD2	TRBJ2-2	TGCGCCAGCACCCCTAGCGGGGGAAGGCCCGGGGAGCTGTTTTTT	CASTPSGGRPGELFF
TRBV15	NA	NA	TRBJ1-3	TGTGCCACCAGCAGAGATGGTGGACAGCCGATCTCTGGAAACACCATATATTTT	CATSRDGGQPISGNTIYF
TRBV4-2	NA	TRBD2	TRBJ2-1	TGTGCCAGCAGCCAAGAGACTAGCGGGAGAGTCTATGAGCAGTTCTTC	CASSQETSGRVYEQFF
TRBV18	NA	NA	TRBJ2-4	TGTGCCAGCTCACCAGAAGCTCTCCTAGCCAAAAACATTCAGTACTTC	CASSPEALLAKNIQYF
TRBV19	NA	NA	TRBJ1-3	TGTGCCAGTAGTATGGGGCAGTTTCCCGGAAACACCATATATTTT	CASSMGQFPGNTIYF